Shown below are 14 T cell receptor beta chains from a single sample sequenced in a study of blood T cell repertoires in COVID-19. Profiled with immunoSEQ multiplex PCR; TCRdb holds only in-frame clones, not every one. The repertoire holds around 250,000 clones, approximately 80% seen once, with about 15% in the top ten. The sample was PBMCs or T cells enriched from blood (not recorded which). All receptors derive from a man aged 35-49 years who had recovered from COVID-19.

Here the CDR3 reads CASSDGGGRSQQYF. The CDR3, as DNA: TGTGCCAGCAGTGATGGCGGTGGAAGATCGCAGCAGTACTTC. This chain uses TRBV6-1 with TRBJ2-7; unclear D gene. Germline V lookup: CDR1 MNHNS, CDR2 SASEGT. The V end was cut by 3 bases, the J end by 8 bases, with 17 bases between. The length of the CDR3 is 14 residues.

V gene TRBV5-1 combines with J gene TRBJ2-3, with TRBD2 matching over 11 bases. Germline trimming cut 5 bases from V and 3 bases from J; bases unmatched to any gene: 5. The CDR3 is 15 amino acids. The germline CDR1 and CDR2 sequences are SGHRS and YFSETQ. In nucleotides, the CDR3 is TGCGCCAGCAGACCGGGACTAGCGGTTACAGATACGCAGTATTTT. This translates into CASRPGLAVTDTQYF.

The chain joins TRBV12-1 to TRBJ1-1; TRBD1, as called in the table, went unchecked against the DNA. TRBV12-1 is given as a pseudogene. This CDR3 has 17 amino acids. The CDR3 region is CASRRVTNPTGNTEAFF. The DNA for the CDR3 is TGTGCCAGCCGCCGGGTAACGAACCCGACAGGGAACACTGAAGCTTTCTTT.

The chain links TRBV4-2 to TRBJ2-1; 7 bases align to TRBD2. The J segment lost 5 bases and the V segment lost 0 bases, leaving 7 bases of the junction unmatched. The CDR3 sequence is 16 residues long. In germline, CDR1 is LGHNA, CDR2 YNFKEQ. The CDR3 nucleotides read TGTGCCAGCAGCCAAGAGCACGGGGGGAAGGACAATGAGCAGTTCTTC. This sequence encodes CASSQEHGGKDNEQFF.

Only one count was recorded for this clone. This chain joins TRBV25-1 and TRBJ1-5; D perhaps matches TRBD1 (5 bases). Trimming removed 6 bases from V and 2 bases from J, with 11 bases in between. The CDR3 is 14 residues long. The germline V gene has CDR1 MGHDK and CDR2 SYGVNS. The CDR3 is CASRASGGNQPQHF. CDR3 sequence (DNA): TGTGCCAGCAGGGCTTCGGGGGGCAATCAGCCCCAGCATTTT.

The chain joins TRBV28 to TRBJ1-2; no clear D. The CDR3 loop spans 13 amino acids. V gave up 6 bases and J gave up 2 bases, with 10 bases separating them. Per the germline V gene, CDR1 is MDHEN and CDR2 is SYDVKM. The DNA for the CDR3 is TGTGCCAGCAGCCCCCCAGGCAACTATGGCTACACCTTC. This translates into CASSPPGNYGYTF.

This chain uses TRBV28 with TRBJ1-1, with D possibly matching TRBD1 (6 bases). This CDR3 region has 14 residues. CDR1 and CDR2 from the germline V gene are MDHEN and SYDVKM. V gave up 6 bases and J gave up 7 bases, with 18 bases separating them. The CDR3 DNA reads as TGTGCCAGCAGAAACAGGGACCTGGGGATTGAAGCTTTCTTT. Residues: CASRNRDLGIEAFF.

The CDR3 DNA sequence: TGTGCCAGCAGTTTTCCGGGGATGACGAACACTGAAGCTTTCTTT. Its translation: CASSFPGMTNTEAFF. J is TRBJ1-1 and V is TRBV28; D gene uncertain. The CDR3 is 15 residues long. The V end lost 3 bases, the J end lost 1 base, and 12 bases lay between the germline ends. Germline lookup yields CDR1 MDHEN and CDR2 SYDVKM.

The chain is built from TRBV5-1 and TRBJ2-2, with 7 positions matching TRBD1. V lost 2 bases and J lost 2; bases outside the gene matches: 3. Germline-derived CDR1 and CDR2 are SGHRS and YFSETQ. The CDR3 contains 15 residues. For the CDR3, the DNA is TGCGCCAGCAGCTTCGGGACAGTTAACACCGGGGAGCTGTTTTTT. It codes for CASSFGTVNTGELFF. Based on the CDR3 plus reference TRBV5-1 and TRBJ2-2, the full variable domain is KAGVTQTPRYLIKTRGQQVTLSCSPISGHRSVSWYQQTPGQGLQFLFEYFSETQRNKGNFPGRFSGRQFSNSRSEMNVSTLELGDSALYLCASSFGTVNTGELFFGEGSRLTVL.

This chain connects TRBV18 to TRBJ1-4; possibly TRBD1 for D (5 bases). V lost 3 bases and J 4 bases, leaving 15 bases between the germline ends. The CDR3 loop spans 16 amino acids. CDR1 is KGHSH and CDR2 is LQKENI in the germline V gene. The CDR3: CASSPARMGLNEKLFF. CDR3 bases: TGTGCCAGCTCACCGGCGAGAATGGGACTTAATGAAAAACTGTTTTTT. The full variable domain, rest sourced from reference TRBV18 and TRBJ1-4, is NAGVMQNPRHLVRRRGQEARLRCSPMKGHSHVYWYRQLPEEGLKFMVYLQKENIIDESGMPKERFSAEFPKEGPSILRIQQVVRGDSAAYFCASSPARMGLNEKLFFGSGTQLSVL.

The chain couples TRBV7-2 to TRBJ2-3, with D possibly TRBD2 on 6 matching bases. The V and J ends lost 5 bases and 1 base respectively, with 16 bases between them. This CDR3 is built from 16 residues. Germline-derived CDR1 and CDR2 are SGHTA and FQGNSA. Written as DNA, the CDR3 is TGTGCCAGCAGCGCCCACAGGTCGGGAGGCACAGATACGCAGTATTTT. This encodes CASSAHRSGGTDTQYF.

The chain joins TRBV18 to TRBJ1-4; 8 positions match TRBD1. Germline CDR1 KGHSH, CDR2 LQKENI. V trimming: 3 bases; J trimming: 7 bases; junction bases outside the gene matches: 7. CDR3 length equals 15 residues. CDR3 protein: CASSPDREQGEKLFF. The CDR3 coding sequence is TGTGCCAGCTCACCGGACAGGGAACAGGGTGAAAAACTGTTTTTT.

The chain couples TRBV20-1 to TRBJ2-7; 7 positions match TRBD2. Germline trimming cut 6 bases from V and 4 bases from J; bases unmatched to any gene: 3. CDR1 is DFQATT, CDR2 SNEGSKA, per germline (reference sequence). This CDR3 is built from 11 residues. As DNA, the CDR3 is TGCAGTGCACGGACTAGTTACGAGCAGTACTTC. Translating gives CSARTSYEQYF.

This clone was seen just once. The rearrangement uses TRBV7-3 and TRBJ2-1; a weak D match, TRBD2 (5 bases). Trimming took 6 bases from V and 0 from J, leaving 15 bases between them. CDR3 size: 16 residues. Per germline, CDR1 SGHTA and CDR2 FQGTGA. CDR3 coding DNA: TGTGCCAGCAGACCACGGGCGGACTCCTCCTACAATGAGCAGTTCTTC. This sequence encodes CASRPRADSSYNEQFF.